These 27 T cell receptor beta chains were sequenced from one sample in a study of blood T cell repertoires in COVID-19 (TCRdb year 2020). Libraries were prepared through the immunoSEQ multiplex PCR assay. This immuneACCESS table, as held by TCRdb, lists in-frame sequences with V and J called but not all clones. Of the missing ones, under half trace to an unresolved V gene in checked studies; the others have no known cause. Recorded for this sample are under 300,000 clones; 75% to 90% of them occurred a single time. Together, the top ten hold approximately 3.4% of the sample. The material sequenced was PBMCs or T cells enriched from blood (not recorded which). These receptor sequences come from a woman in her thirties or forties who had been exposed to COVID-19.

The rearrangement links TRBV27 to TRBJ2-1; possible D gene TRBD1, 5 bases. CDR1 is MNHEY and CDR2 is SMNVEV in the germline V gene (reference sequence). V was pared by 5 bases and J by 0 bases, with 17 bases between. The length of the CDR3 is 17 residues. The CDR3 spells CASSPLPDTSSYNEQFF. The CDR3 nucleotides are TGTGCCAGCAGTCCCCTACCGGACACGAGCTCCTACAATGAGCAGTTCTTC.

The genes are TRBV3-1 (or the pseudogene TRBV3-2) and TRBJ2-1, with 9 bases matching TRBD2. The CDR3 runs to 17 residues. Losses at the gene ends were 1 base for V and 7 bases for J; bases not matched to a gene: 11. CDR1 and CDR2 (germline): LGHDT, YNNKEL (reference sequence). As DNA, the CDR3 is TGTGCCAGCAGCCAAGTTTTGCGCGGGAGGGCCCAAAATGAGCAGTTCTTC. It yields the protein CASSQVLRGRAQNEQFF.

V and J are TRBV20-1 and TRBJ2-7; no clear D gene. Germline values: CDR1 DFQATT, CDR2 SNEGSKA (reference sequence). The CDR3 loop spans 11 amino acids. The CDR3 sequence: CSAGPTYEQYF. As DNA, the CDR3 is TGCAGCGCAGGCCCCACCTACGAGCAGTACTTC.

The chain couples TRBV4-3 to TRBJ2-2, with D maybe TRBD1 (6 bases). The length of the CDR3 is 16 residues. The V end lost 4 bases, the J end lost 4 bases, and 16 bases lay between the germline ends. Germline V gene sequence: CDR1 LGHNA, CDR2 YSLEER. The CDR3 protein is CASSPRQDWGTGELFF. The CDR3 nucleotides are TGCGCCAGCAGCCCTCGACAGGATTGGGGCACCGGGGAGCTGTTTTTT.

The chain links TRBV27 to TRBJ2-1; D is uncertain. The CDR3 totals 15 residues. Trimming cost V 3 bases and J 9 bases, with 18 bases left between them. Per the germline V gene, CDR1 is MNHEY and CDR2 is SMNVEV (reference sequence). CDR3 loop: CASSFVQSGFGEQFF. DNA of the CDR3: TGTGCCAGCAGTTTCGTTCAGTCGGGTTTCGGTGAGCAGTTCTTC.

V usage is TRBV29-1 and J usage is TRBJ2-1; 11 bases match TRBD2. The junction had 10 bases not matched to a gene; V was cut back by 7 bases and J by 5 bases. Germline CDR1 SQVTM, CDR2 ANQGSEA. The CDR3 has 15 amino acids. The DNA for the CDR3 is TGCAGCGGATCCCTTCGACTAGCGGGAAACAATGAGCAGTTCTTC. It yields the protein CSGSLRLAGNNEQFF.

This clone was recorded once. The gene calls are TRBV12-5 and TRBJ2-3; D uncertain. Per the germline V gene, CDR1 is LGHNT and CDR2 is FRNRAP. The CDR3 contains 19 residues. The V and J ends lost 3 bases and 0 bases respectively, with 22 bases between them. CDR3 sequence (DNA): TGTGCTAGTGGTTTCCAGAGACACAAAAACAACACGAGCACAGATACGCAGTATTTT. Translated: CASGFQRHKNNTSTDTQYF. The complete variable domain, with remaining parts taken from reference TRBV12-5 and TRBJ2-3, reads DARVTQTPRHKVTEMGQEVTMRCQPILGHNTVFWYRQTMMQGLELLAYFRNRAPLDDSGMPKDRFSAEMPDATLATLKIQPSEPRDSAVYFCASGFQRHKNNTSTDTQYFGPGTRLTVL.

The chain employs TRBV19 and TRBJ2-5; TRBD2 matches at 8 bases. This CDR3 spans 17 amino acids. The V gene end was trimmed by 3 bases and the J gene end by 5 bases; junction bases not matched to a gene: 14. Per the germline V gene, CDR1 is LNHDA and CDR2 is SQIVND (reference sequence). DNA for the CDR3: TGTGCCAGTAGTATGGGAATTCCGGGACTAGTTCGGGAGACCCAGTACTTC. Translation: CASSMGIPGLVRETQYF.

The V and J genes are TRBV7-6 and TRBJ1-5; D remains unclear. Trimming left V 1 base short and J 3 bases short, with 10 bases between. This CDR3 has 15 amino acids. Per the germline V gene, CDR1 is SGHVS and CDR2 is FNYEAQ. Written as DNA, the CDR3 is TGTGCCAGCAGCTTAGGAGGGAACGCCAATCAGCCCCAGCATTTT. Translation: CASSLGGNANQPQHF.

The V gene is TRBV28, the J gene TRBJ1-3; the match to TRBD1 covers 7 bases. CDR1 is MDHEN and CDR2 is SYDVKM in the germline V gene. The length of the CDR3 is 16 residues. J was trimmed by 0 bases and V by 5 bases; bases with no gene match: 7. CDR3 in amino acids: CASSPRTGFSGNTIYF. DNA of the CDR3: TGTGCCAGCAGTCCCAGGACAGGCTTCTCTGGAAACACCATATATTTT.

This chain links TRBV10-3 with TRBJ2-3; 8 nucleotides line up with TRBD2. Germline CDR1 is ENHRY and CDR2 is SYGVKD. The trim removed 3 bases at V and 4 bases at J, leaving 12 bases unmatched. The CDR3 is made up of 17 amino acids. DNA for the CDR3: TGTGCCATCAGTGACCAAAGGACTAGCCCCGGGGCAGATACGCAGTATTTT. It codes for CAISDQRTSPGADTQYF.

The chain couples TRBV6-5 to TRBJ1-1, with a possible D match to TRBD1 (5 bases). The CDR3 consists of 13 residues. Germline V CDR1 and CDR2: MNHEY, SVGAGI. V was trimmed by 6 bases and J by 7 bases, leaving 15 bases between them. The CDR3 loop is CASRAGGRGEAFF. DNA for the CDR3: TGTGCCAGCAGAGCCGGAGGGAGGGGTGAAGCTTTCTTT.

In DNA form, the CDR3 reads TGTGCCAGCAGTGAAGACAGACAGGGAAGGACTGAAGCTTTCTTT. Translated: CASSEDRQGRTEAFF. The J gene is TRBJ1-1, the V gene TRBV6-1, with TRBD1 matching over 7 bases. CDR3 length: 15 amino acids. CDR1 and CDR2 from the germline V gene are MNHNS and SASEGT. With 1 base clipped from V and 5 bases from J, the junction kept 7 bases outside the gene matches.

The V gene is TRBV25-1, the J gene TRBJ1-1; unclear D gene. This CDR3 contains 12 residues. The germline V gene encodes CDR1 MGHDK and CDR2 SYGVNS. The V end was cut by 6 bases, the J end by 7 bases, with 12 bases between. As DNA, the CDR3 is TGTGCCAGCAGCCACAGTGGGCTTGAAGCTTTCTTT. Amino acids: CASSHSGLEAFF. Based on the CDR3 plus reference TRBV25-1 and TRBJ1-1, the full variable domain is EADIYQTPRYLVIGTGKKITLECSQTMGHDKMYWYQQDPGMELHLIHYSYGVNSTEKGDLSSESTVSRIRTEHFPLTLESARPSHTSQYLCASSHSGLEAFFGQGTRLTVV.

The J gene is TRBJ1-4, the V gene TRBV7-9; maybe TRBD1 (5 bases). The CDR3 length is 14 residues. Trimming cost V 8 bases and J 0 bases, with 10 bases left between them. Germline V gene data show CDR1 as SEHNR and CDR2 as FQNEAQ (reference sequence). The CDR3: CASRMTATNEKLFF. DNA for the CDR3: TGTGCCAGCCGGATGACAGCAACTAATGAAAAACTGTTTTTT.

This chain's CDR3 is CATSDRGSESTGELFF. DNA for the CDR3: TGTGCCACCAGTGACCGAGGGTCAGAGAGCACCGGGGAGCTGTTTTTT. The chain joins TRBV24-1 to TRBJ2-2, with D tentatively TRBD2 (5 bases). This CDR3 has 16 residues. Germline CDR1 is KGHDR and CDR2 is SFDVKD. Deletions cut 4 bases from V and 4 bases from J, with 15 bases between.

In DNA form, the CDR3 reads TGTGCCAGCAGCCAAAGACTAGCGGGAGGATCCGGTGAGCAGTTCTTC. Amino acids: CASSQRLAGGSGEQFF. This chain links TRBV11-1 with TRBJ2-1, with 13 bases identical to TRBD2. Germline CDR1 SGHAT, CDR2 FQDESV (reference sequence). The J segment lost 9 bases and the V segment lost 5 bases, leaving 10 bases of the junction unmatched. The CDR3 loop spans 16 amino acids.

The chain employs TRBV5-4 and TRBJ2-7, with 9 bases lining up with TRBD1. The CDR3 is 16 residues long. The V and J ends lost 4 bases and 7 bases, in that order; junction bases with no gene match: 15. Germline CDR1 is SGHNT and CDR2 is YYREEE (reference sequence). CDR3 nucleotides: TGTGCCAGCAGCGGAGGGCTACAGGGGGCCGGGGGGGAGCAGTACTTC. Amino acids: CASSGGLQGAGGEQYF.

Here the CDR3 reads CASSQDSSPRGREAFF. CDR3 sequence (DNA): TGCGCCAGCAGCCAAGATTCCTCGCCCCGAGGGAGGGAAGCTTTCTTT. This chain uses TRBV4-3 with TRBJ1-1; no clear D gene. Germline CDR1 and CDR2: LGHNA and YSLEER. The CDR3 has 16 amino acids. The V and J ends lost 0 bases and 8 bases respectively, with 19 bases between them.

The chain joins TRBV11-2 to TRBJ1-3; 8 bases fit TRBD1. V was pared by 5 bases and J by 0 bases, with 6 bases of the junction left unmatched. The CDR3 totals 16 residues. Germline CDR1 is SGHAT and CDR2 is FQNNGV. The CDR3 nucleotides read TGTGCCAGCAGCGCCCGGACAGGGTACTCTGGAAACACCATATATTTT. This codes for CASSARTGYSGNTIYF. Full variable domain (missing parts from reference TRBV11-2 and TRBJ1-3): EAGVAQSPRYKIIEKRQSVAFWCNPISGHATLYWYQQILGQGPKLLIQFQNNGVVDDSQLPKDRFSAERLKGVDSTLKIQPAKLEDSAVYLCASSARTGYSGNTIYFGEGSWLTVV.

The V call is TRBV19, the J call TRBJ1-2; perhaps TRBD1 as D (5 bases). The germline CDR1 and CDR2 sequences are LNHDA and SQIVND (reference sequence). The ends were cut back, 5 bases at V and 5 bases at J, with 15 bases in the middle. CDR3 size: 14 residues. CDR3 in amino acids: CASSYVGARYGYTF. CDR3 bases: TGTGCCAGTAGTTATGTAGGGGCTAGGTATGGCTACACCTTC. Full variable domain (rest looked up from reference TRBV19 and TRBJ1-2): DGGITQSPKYLFRKEGQNVTLSCEQNLNHDAMYWYRQDPGQGLRLIYYSQIVNDFQKGDIAEGYSVSREKKESFPLTVTSAQKNPTAFYLCASSYVGARYGYTFGSGTRLTVV.

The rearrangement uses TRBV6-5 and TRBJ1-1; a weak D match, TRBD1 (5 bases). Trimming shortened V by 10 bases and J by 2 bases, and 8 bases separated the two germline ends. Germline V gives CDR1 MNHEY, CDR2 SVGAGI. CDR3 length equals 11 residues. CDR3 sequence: CATGDNTEAFF. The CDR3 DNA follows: TGTGCCACGGGGGATAACACTGAAGCTTTCTTT.

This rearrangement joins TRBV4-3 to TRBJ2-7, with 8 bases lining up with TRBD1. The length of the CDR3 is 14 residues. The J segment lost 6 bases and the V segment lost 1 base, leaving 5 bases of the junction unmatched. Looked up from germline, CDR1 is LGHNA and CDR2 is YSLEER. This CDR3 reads CASSQVLQGGEQYV. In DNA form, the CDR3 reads TGCGCCAGCAGCCAAGTACTACAGGGGGGCGAGCAGTACGTC.

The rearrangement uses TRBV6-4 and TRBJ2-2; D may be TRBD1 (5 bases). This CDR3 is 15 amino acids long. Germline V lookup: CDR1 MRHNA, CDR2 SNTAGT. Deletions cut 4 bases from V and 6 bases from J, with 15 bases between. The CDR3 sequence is CASSVIHQGSGELFF. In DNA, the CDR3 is TGTGCCAGCAGTGTAATACACCAGGGTTCCGGGGAGCTGTTTTTT.

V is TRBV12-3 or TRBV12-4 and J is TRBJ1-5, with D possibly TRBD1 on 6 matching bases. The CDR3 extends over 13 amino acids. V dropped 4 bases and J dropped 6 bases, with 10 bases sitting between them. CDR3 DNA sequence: TGTGCCAGCAGTTCAGGGGTTTTTCAGCCCCAGCATTTT. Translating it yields CASSSGVFQPQHF.

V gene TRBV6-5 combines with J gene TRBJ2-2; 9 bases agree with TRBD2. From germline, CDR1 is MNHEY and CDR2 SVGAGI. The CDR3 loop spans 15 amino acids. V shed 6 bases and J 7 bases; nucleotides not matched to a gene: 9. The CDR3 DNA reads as TGTGCCAGCAGGTCCAGCGGGGGGAGGGTCGGGGAGCTGTTTTTT. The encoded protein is CASRSSGGRVGELFF.

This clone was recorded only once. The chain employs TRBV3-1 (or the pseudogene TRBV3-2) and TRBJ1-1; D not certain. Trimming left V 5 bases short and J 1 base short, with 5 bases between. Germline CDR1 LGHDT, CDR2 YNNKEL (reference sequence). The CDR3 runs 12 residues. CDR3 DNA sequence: TGTGCCAGCAGCGGCAAGAACACTGAAGCTTTCTTT. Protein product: CASSGKNTEAFF.